Below, 9 T cell receptor beta chains from the same sample are listed, as sequenced in a study of T cell repertoires in cytomegalovirus infection. TCRdb re-analysed the reads in MiXCR, keeping a single row per CDR3 protein. The sample consists of approximately 73,000 distinct CDR3 sequences, roughly 40% of them appearing once. Their recognized antigens are unknown. The sequences come from CD8+ T cells from cultured PBMCs, collected from culture after CMV antigen stimulation. The receptors derive from a human donor in good health (CMV status not recorded). Some clones in this sample may be carry-over from other donors' samples.

J is TRBJ2-1 and V is TRBV20-1, with 9 bases that match TRBD2. CDR1 is DFQATT and CDR2 is SNEGSKA in the germline V gene (reference sequence). The junction had 12 bases not matched to a gene; V was cut back by 6 bases and J by 9 bases. The length of the CDR3 is 14 residues. As DNA, the CDR3 is TGCAGTGCCACTACAGCGGGGGGCGGCAGTGAGCAGTTCTTC. Amino acid sequence: CSATTAGGGSEQFF.

This clonotype showed up just a few times. The chain links TRBV6-5 to TRBJ1-4; 7 bases are a match to TRBD1. From germline, CDR1 is MNHEY and CDR2 SVGAGI. With 2 bases clipped from V and 4 bases from J, the junction kept 4 bases outside the gene matches. The CDR3 sequence is 15 residues long. The CDR3, as DNA: TGTGCCAGCAGTTACAGGGGGCGAGATAATGAAAAACTGTTTTTT. This codes for CASSYRGRDNEKLFF.

This clonotype was picked up a small number of times. This rearrangement joins TRBV28 to TRBJ1-5; possible D gene TRBD1, 6 bases. This CDR3 is built from 13 residues. Germline CDR1 is MDHEN and CDR2 is SYDVKM. V was cut by 10 bases and J by 2 bases, with 12 bases left in between. CDR3 loop: CATSGAGNQPQHF. The DNA of the CDR3 is TGTGCCACCTCGGGGGCTGGCAATCAGCCCCAGCATTTT.

The gene calls are TRBV27 and TRBJ1-2; perhaps TRBD1 as D (6 bases). V dropped 2 bases and J dropped 3 bases, with 13 bases sitting between them. Germline lookup yields CDR1 MNHEY and CDR2 SMNVEV (reference sequence). The CDR3 is 15 amino acids. The CDR3 reads CASSLGDGGHYGYTF. The CDR3 nucleotides read TGTGCCAGCAGTTTAGGGGACGGGGGGCACTATGGCTACACCTTC.

This clonotype was seen just once. The chain is built from TRBV4-2 and TRBJ1-1; tentatively, D is TRBD1 (6 bases). Per germline, CDR1 LGHNA and CDR2 YNFKEQ. The CDR3 spans 15 residues. V was shortened by 0 bases and J by 1 base, with 9 bases between the two germline ends. CDR3 sequence (DNA): TGTGCCAGCAGCCAAGATCCCAGGGGGAACACTGAAGCTTTCTTT. This codes for CASSQDPRGNTEAFF.

This clonotype was counted only a few times. J is TRBJ2-7 and V is TRBV7-2; unclear D gene. The CDR3 has 15 amino acids. Germline CDR1 and CDR2: SGHTA and FQGNSA. The germline V and J ends were trimmed by 4 bases and 1 base, with 14 bases remaining between them. The CDR3, as DNA: TGTGCCAGCAGCTCCTTATACTCCCTATCCTACGAGCAGTACTTC. As protein: CASSSLYSLSYEQYF.

The rearrangement joins TRBV11-2 to TRBJ2-7; the match to TRBD1 covers 8 bases. The length of the CDR3 is 15 residues. V lost 5 bases, J lost 4 bases, and 10 bases stayed unmatched. Germline CDR1 reads SGHAT; CDR2 reads FQNNGV. The CDR3 here is CASSPTGTGYYEQYF. DNA for the CDR3: TGTGCCAGCAGCCCAACCGGGACAGGATATTACGAGCAGTACTTC.

The rearrangement links TRBV2 to TRBJ2-3, with TRBD1 identical over 8 bases. V dropped 4 bases and J dropped 0; count of bases not matched to a gene: 6. Germline CDR1 SNHLY, CDR2 FYNNEI. The CDR3 is made up of 16 amino acids. CDR3 sequence (DNA): TGTGCCAGCAGTGTAGCGGACAGGGCGAGCACAGATACGCAGTATTTT. Its translation is CASSVADRASTDTQYF.

This chain uses TRBV6-8 with TRBJ1-2; D gene uncertain. V was pared by 0 bases and J by 0 bases, with 8 bases between. This CDR3 spans 15 amino acids. The germline CDR1 and CDR2 sequences are MNHGY and SAAAGT. The CDR3, as DNA: TGTGCCAGCAGTTACTCCCAGACCTCTAACTATGGCTACACCTTC. Translating it yields CASSYSQTSNYGYTF.